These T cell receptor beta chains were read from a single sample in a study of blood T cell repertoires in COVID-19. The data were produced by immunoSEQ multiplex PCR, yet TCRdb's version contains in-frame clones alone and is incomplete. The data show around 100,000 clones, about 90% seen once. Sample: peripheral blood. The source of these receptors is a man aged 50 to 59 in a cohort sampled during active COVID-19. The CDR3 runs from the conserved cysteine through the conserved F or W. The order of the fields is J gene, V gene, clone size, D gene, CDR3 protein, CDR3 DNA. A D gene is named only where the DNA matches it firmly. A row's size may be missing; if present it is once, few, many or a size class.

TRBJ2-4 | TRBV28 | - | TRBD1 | CASSAGTANIQYF | TGTGCCAGCAGTGCCGGGACAGCAAACATTCAGTACTTC
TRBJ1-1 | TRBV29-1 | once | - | CSAGRGHQNTEAFF | TGCAGCGCAGGGAGGGGACATCAGAACACTGAAGCTTTCTTT
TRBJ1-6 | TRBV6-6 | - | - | CASSLRGAGSPLHF | TGTGCCAGCAGTTTGCGGGGCGCGGGTTCACCCCTCCACTTT
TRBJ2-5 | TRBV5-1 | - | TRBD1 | CASSAGGIPETQYF | TGCGCCAGCAGCGCAGGGGGTATTCCGGAGACCCAGTACTTC
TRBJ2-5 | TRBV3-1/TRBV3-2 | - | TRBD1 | CASSGSRDRVIRGETQYF | TGTGCCAGCAGCGGAAGCAGGGACAGGGTGATACGCGGAGAGACCCAGTACTTC
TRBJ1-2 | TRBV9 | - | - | CASSSRADARYGYTF | TGTGCCAGCAGCTCTCGCGCCGATGCGAGATATGGCTACACCTTC
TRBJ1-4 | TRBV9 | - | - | CASSPEGGEKLFF | TGTGCCAGCAGCCCAGAGGGGGGGGAAAAACTGTTTTTT
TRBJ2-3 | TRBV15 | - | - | CATSRERGSTDTQYF | TGTGCCACCAGCAGAGAGCGTGGTTCTACAGATACGCAGTATTTT
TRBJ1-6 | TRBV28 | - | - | CASSKGGVGNSPLHF | TGTGCCAGCTCTAAGGGGGGGGTTGGTAATTCACCCCTCCACTTT
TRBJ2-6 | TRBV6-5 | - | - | CASRPQAAGANVLTF | TGTGCCAGCAGGCCACAGGCAGCTGGGGCCAACGTCCTGACTTTC
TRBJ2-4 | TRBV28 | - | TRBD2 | CASTSGRPKNIQYF | TGTGCCAGTACTAGCGGGCGACCCAAAAACATTCAGTACTTC
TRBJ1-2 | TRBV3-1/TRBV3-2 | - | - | CASSPDGAGGYTF | TGTGCCAGCAGCCCCGACGGGGCGGGGGGCTACACCTTC
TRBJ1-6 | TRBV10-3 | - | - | CATSPGQINSPLHF | TGTGCCACCTCACCGGGACAAATTAATTCACCCCTCCACTTT
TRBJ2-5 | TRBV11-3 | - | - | CASSLVGRNQETQYF | TGTGCCAGCAGCTTAGTGGGCAGGAACCAAGAGACCCAGTACTTC
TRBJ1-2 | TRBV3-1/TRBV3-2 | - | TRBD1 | CASRKGQGSAGYTF | TGTGCCAGCCGAAAGGGACAGGGGAGTGCTGGCTACACCTTC
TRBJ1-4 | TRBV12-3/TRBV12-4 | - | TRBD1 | CASSPGTVEKLFF | TGTGCCAGCAGTCCCGGGACAGTCGAAAAACTGTTTTTT
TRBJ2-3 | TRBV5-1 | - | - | CASSPTPGGTDTQYF | TGCGCCAGCAGCCCCACCCCAGGGGGCACAGATACGCAGTATTTT
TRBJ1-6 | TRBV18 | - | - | CASSPFSGPGLNSPLHF | TGTGCCAGCTCACCCTTCTCAGGTCCAGGGCTGAATTCACCCCTCCACTTT
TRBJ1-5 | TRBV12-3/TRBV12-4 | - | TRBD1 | CASSWTGNQPQHF | TGTGCCAGCAGTTGGACAGGAAATCAGCCCCAGCATTTT
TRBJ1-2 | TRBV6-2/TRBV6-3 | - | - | CASSYSARFNYGYTF | TGTGCCAGCAGTTACTCTGCCAGATTTAACTATGGCTACACCTTC
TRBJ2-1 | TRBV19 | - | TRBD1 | CASSIRTGSYNEQFF | TGTGCCAGTAGTATCAGGACAGGGTCATACAATGAGCAGTTCTTC
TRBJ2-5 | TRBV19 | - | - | CASTTGETQYF | TGTGCCAGTACCACGGGGGAGACCCAGTACTTC
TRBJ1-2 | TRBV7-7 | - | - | CASSLWARDYGYTF | TGTGCTAGCAGCTTATGGGCCAGGGACTATGGCTACACCTTC
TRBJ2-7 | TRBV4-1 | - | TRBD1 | CASSQGMGAGGYEQYF | TGCGCCAGCAGCCAAGGGATGGGCGCAGGGGGCTACGAGCAGTACTTC
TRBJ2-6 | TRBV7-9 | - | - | CASSYGQGTRANVLTF | TGTGCCAGCAGCTACGGCCAGGGGACCCGGGCCAACGTCCTGACTTTC
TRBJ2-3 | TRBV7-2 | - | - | CASSQDGGIDTQYF | TGTGCCAGCAGCCAAGACGGGGGAATAGATACGCAGTATTTT
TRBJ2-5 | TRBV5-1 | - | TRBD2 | CASSLGTSQETQYF | TGCGCCAGCAGCTTAGGGACTAGTCAAGAGACCCAGTACTTC
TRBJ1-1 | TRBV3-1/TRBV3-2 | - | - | CASSREIMNTEAFF | TGTGCCAGCAGCCGGGAGATAATGAACACTGAAGCTTTCTTT
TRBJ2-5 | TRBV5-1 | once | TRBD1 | CASRGLTGAETQYF | TGCGCCAGCAGGGGCCTGACAGGGGCGGAGACCCAGTACTTC
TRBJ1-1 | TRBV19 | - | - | CASSQGRGTEAFF | TGTGCCAGTAGTCAGGGGCGCGGCACTGAAGCTTTCTTT
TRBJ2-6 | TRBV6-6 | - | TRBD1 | CASNRDRGSSGANVLTF | TGTGCCAGCAATCGGGACAGGGGCTCCTCTGGGGCCAACGTCCTGACTTTC
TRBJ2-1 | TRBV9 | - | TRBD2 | CASSVAGGTVDEQFF | TGTGCCAGCAGCGTAGCGGGGGGGACCGTCGATGAGCAGTTCTTC
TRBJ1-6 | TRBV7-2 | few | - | CASSRTGPSYNSPLHF | TGTGCCAGCAGCCGTACAGGGCCCTCCTATAATTCACCCCTCCACTTT
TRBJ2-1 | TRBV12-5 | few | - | CASGLQGGTEQFF | TGTGCTAGTGGTTTACAAGGGGGTACTGAGCAGTTCTTC
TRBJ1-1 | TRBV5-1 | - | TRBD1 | CASSLGRDRGNTEAFF | TGCGCCAGCAGCTTGGGACGGGACAGGGGGAACACTGAAGCTTTCTTT
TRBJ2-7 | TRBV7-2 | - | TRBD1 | CASSRDSTYEQYF | TGTGCCAGCAGTAGGGACAGTACCTACGAGCAGTACTTC
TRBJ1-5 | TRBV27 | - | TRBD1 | CASKDRGNQPQHF | TGTGCCAGCAAAGACAGGGGCAATCAGCCCCAGCATTTT
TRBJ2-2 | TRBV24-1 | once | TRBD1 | CATSDPLGAGGWTGELFF | TGTGCCACCAGTGACCCGCTGGGGGCAGGGGGTTGGACCGGGGAGCTGTTTTTT
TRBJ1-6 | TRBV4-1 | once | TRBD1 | CASSQAGTGKSPLHF | TGCGCCAGCAGCCAAGCCGGGACAGGGAAATCACCCCTCCACTTT
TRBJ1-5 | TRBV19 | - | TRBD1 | CASSIDSGTGGAGQPQHF | TGTGCCAGTAGTATCGATTCCGGGACAGGGGGCGCGGGTCAGCCCCAGCATTTT